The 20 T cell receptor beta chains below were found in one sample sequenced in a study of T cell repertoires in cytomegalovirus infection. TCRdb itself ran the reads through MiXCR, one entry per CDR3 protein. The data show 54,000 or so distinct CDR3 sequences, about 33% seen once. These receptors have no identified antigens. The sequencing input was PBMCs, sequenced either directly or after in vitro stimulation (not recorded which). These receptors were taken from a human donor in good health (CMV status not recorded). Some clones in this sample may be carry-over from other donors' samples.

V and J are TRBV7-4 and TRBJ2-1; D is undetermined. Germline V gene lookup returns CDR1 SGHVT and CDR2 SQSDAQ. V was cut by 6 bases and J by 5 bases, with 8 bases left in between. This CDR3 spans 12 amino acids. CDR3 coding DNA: TGTGCCAGCAGTTCCGCTAACAATGAGCAGTTCTTC. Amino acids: CASSSANNEQFF. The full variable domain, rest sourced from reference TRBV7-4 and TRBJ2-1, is GAGVSQSPRYKVAKRGRDVALRCDSISGHVTLYWYRQTLGQGSEVLTYSQSDAQRDKSGRPSGRFSAERPERSVSTLKIQRTEQGDSAVYLCASSSANNEQFFGPGTRLTVL.

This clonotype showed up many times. The CDR3 protein is CASSPARGRRNTEAFF. The CDR3 region has the DNA TGTGCCAGCAGTCCAGCAAGGGGCAGAAGGAACACTGAAGCTTTCTTT. The rearrangement joins TRBV28 to TRBJ1-1, with a tentative D call TRBD1 (5 bases). The length of the CDR3 is 16 residues. V lost 5 bases, J lost 1 base, and 17 bases lay in between. The germline gives CDR1 MDHEN, CDR2 SYDVKM.

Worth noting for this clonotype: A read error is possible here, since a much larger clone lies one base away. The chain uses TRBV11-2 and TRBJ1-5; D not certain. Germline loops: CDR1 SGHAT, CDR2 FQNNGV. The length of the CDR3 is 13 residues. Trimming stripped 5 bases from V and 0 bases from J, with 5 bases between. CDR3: CASSLHSNQPQHF. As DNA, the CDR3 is TGTGCCAGCAGCCTTCATAGCAATCAGCCCCAGCATTTT.

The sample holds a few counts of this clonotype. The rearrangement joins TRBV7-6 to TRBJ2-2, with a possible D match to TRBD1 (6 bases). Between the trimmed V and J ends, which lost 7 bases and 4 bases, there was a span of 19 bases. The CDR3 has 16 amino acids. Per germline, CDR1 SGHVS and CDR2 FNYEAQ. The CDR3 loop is CASTEMGAQITGELFF. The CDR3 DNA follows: TGTGCCAGCACCGAGATGGGGGCACAGATCACCGGGGAGCTGTTTTTT.

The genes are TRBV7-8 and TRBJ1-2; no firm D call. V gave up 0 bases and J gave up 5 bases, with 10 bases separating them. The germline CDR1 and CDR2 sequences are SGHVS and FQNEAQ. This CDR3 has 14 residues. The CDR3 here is CASSLAFLGYGYTF. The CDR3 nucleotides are TGTGCCAGCAGCTTAGCTTTCTTGGGGTATGGCTACACCTTC.

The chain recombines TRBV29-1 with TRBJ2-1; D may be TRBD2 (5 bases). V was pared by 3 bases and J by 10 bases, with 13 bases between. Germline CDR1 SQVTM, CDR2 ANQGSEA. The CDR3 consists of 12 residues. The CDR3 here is CSVDRPPGEQFF. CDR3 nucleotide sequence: TGCAGCGTTGATAGGCCCCCGGGGGAGCAGTTCTTC.

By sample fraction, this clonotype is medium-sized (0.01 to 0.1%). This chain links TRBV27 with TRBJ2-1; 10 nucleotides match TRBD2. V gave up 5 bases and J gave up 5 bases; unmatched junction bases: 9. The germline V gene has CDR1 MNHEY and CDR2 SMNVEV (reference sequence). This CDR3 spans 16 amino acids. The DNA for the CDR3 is TGTGCCAGCAGTCTCCCTAGCGGGAGTGGAAACAATGAGCAGTTCTTC. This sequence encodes CASSLPSGSGNNEQFF.

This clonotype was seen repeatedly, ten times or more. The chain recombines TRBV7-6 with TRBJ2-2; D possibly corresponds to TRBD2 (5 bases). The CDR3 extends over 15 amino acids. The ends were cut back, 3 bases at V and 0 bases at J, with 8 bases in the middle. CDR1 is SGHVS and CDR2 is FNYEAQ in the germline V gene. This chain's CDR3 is CASSFQDSNTGELFF. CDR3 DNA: TGTGCCAGCAGCTTTCAGGACTCGAACACCGGGGAGCTGTTTTTT.

The CDR3 DNA sequence: TGTGCCATCAGTGAGTCAGGGGGTCCCCGGGGCAATGAGCAGTTCTTC. Protein sequence: CAISESGGPRGNEQFF. The genes are TRBV10-3 and TRBJ2-1; tentatively, D is TRBD1 (6 bases). Germline values: CDR1 ENHRY, CDR2 SYGVKD. The CDR3 runs 16 residues. V lost 0 bases to trimming and J lost 6 bases, with 15 bases between them.

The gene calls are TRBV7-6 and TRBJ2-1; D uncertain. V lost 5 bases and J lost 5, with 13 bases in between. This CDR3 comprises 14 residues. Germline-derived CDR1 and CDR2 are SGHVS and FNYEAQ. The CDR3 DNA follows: TGTGCCAGCAGCCCCCCCTACAGTAACAATGAGCAGTTCTTC. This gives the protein CASSPPYSNNEQFF.

CDR3 amino acids: CASSWGRGISPLHF. CDR3 bases: TGTGCCAGCAGTTGGGGCAGGGGGATTTCACCCCTCCACTTT. The V gene is TRBV12-3 or TRBV12-4, the J gene TRBJ1-6; 7 positions match TRBD1. The CDR3 extends over 14 amino acids. V shed 4 bases, J shed 9 bases, and the junction held 6 bases outside the gene matches.

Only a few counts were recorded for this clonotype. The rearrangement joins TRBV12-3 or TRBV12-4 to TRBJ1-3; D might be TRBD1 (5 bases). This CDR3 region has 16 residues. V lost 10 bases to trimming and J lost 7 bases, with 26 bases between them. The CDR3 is CANQLGPPGDGNTIYF. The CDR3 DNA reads TGTGCCAACCAACTGGGACCCCCGGGGGACGGGAACACCATATATTTT.

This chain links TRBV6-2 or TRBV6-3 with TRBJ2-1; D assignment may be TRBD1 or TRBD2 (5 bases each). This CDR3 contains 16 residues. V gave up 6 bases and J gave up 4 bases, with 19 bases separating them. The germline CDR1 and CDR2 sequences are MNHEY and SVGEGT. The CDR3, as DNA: TGTGCCAGCAGAACCCGGGACGCGATGACTTACAATGAGCAGTTCTTC. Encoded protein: CASRTRDAMTYNEQFF.

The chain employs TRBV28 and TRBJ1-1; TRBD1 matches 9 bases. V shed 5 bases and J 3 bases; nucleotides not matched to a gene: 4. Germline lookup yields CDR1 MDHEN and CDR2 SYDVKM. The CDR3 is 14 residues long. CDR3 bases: TGTGCCAGCAGTCCCGGGACAGGGCACACTGAAGCTTTCTTT. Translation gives CASSPGTGHTEAFF.

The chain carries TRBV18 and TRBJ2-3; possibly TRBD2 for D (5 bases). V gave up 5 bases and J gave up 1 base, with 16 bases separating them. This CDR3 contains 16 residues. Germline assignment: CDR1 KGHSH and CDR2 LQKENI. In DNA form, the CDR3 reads TGTGCCAGCTCAGCGAACACCGGACTTGGCACAGATACGCAGTATTTT. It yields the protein CASSANTGLGTDTQYF.

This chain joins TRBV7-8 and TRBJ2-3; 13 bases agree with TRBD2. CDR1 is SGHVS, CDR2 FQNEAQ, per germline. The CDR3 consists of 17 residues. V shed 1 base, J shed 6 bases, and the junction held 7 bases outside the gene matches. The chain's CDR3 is CASSLEGLAGVLDTQYF. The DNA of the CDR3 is TGTGCCAGCAGCTTAGAAGGACTAGCGGGAGTCCTGGATACGCAGTATTTT. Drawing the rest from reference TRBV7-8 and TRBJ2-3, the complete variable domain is GAGVSQSPRYKVAKRGQDVALRCDPISGHVSLFWYQQALGQGPEFLTYFQNEAQLDKSGLPSDRFFAERPEGSVSTLKIQRTQQEDSAVYLCASSLEGLAGVLDTQYFGPGTRLTVL.

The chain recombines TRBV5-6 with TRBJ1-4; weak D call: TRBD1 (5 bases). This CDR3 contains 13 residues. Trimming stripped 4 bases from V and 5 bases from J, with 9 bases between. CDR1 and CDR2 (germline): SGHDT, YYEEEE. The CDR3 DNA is TGTGCCAGCAGCCGGGGGACGAATGAAAAACTGTTTTTT. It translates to CASSRGTNEKLFF.

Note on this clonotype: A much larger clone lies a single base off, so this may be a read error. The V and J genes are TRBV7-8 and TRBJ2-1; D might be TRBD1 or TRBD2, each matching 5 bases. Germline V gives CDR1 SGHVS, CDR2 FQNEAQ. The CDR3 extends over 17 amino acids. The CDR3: CASSSSRGASSYNEQSF. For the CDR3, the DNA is TGTGCCAGCAGCTCTTCTAGGGGAGCGAGCTCCTACAATGAGCAGTCCTTC.

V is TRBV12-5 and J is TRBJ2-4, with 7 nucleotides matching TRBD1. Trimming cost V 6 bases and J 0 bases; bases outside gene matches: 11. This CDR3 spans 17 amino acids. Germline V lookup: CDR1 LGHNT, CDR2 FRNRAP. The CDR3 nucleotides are TGTGCTAGTGGGAAGAGGGACAGTTACCTAGCCAAAAACATTCAGTACTTC. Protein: CASGKRDSYLAKNIQYF.

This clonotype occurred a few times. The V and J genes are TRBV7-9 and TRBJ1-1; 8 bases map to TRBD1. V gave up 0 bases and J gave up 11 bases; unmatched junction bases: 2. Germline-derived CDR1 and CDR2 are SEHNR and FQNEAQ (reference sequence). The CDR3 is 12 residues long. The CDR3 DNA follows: TGTGCCAGCAGCTTAGCCCCAGGGGGCGCTTTCTTT. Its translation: CASSLAPGGAFF.